This passage covers 9 T cell receptor beta chains from one sample sequenced in a study of cytomegalovirus exposure and HLA in healthy donors (TCRdb year 2017). The library was obtained by the immunoSEQ multiplex PCR assay. For the multiplex PCR, a mixture combining 60 forward primers for TCR Vbeta segments and 13 reverse primers for TCR Jbeta segments was used. TCRdb took this table from immuneACCESS and kept in-frame rearrangements with V and J called. Such tables lack part of the clones; where checked against another copy, unresolved V genes explain under half of the gap, and the rest is unexplained. This sample is represented by 65,000 to 100,000 clones; about three quarters of them were singletons. The ten largest clones take up around 6% of the sample. The material sequenced was PBMCs. Every receptor here comes from a female donor in good health and CMV-seronegative.

The V call is TRBV7-9, the J call TRBJ2-6, with a possible D match to TRBD1 (6 bases). The V end was cut by 5 bases, the J end by 4 bases, with 21 bases between. The germline V gene encodes CDR1 SEHNR and CDR2 FQNEAQ (reference sequence). This CDR3 spans 18 amino acids. The CDR3 here is CASSNRDTRLWGANVLTF. As DNA, the CDR3 is TGTGCCAGCAGCAACCGGGACACTCGGTTGTGGGGGGCCAACGTCCTGACTTTC. Variable domain in full (rest from reference TRBV7-9 and TRBJ2-6): DTGVSQNPRHKITKRGQNVTFRCDPISEHNRLYWYRQTLGQGPEFLTYFQNEAQLEKSRLLSDRFSAERPKGSFSTLEIQRTEQGDSAMYLCASSNRDTRLWGANVLTFGAGSRLTVL.

The chain joins TRBV4-2 to TRBJ2-7, with 11 bases aligning to TRBD2. This CDR3 has 15 amino acids. Germline CDR1 LGHNA, CDR2 YNFKEQ. V was pared by 4 bases and J by 0 bases, with 2 bases of the junction left unmatched. This CDR3 reads CASSLLAGDSYEQYF. The CDR3 DNA reads as TGTGCCAGCAGCCTACTAGCGGGAGACTCCTACGAGCAGTACTTC.

The chain combines TRBV6-1 with TRBJ2-7; 8 nucleotides agree with TRBD2. Germline V gene sequence: CDR1 MNHNS, CDR2 SASEGT. Trimming at V came to 5 bases and at J to 7 bases, leaving 13 bases not matched to a gene. CDR3 length equals 15 residues. The CDR3 loop reads CASSSLGSGAREQYF. The CDR3, as DNA: TGTGCCAGCAGTTCCCTGGGTAGCGGGGCGAGAGAGCAGTACTTC.

The chain recombines TRBV28 with TRBJ1-1, with TRBD1 matching over 8 bases. Germline V gene sequence: CDR1 MDHEN, CDR2 SYDVKM. The CDR3 has 17 amino acids. V lost 4 bases to trimming and J lost 0 bases; unmatched junction nucleotides: 10. CDR3 in amino acids: CASSSGLWTGMNTEAFF. The CDR3, as DNA: TGTGCCAGCAGTTCCGGGTTGTGGACAGGGATGAACACTGAAGCTTTCTTT.

V gene TRBV7-9 combines with J gene TRBJ1-5; 9 nucleotides line up with TRBD1. The CDR3 contains 15 residues. After removal of 9 bases from V and 7 bases from J, the junction contained 13 bases not matched to a gene. The V gene's germline CDR1 is SEHNR and CDR2 FQNEAQ (reference sequence). The CDR3 DNA is TGTGCCAGTAGCGTGGGGGGACAGGGTTGGCAGCCCCAGCATTTT. Its translation: CASSVGGQGWQPQHF.

The chain couples TRBV28 to TRBJ2-7; 10 bases are a match to TRBD2. CDR3 size: 14 residues. In germline, CDR1 is MDHEN, CDR2 SYDVKM. J gave up 0 bases and V 10 bases, and 6 bases lay outside the gene matches. Here the CDR3 DNA reads TGTGCCATCCAAGCGGGAGGGAGCTCCTACGAGCAGTACTTC. Its protein is CAIQAGGSSYEQYF.

J is TRBJ1-1 and V is TRBV7-9; possibly TRBD1 for D (6 bases). The germline V gene has CDR1 SEHNR and CDR2 FQNEAQ (reference sequence). The CDR3 totals 14 residues. The V and J ends lost 5 bases and 1 base respectively, with 11 bases between them. DNA of the CDR3: TGTGCCAGCAGCAAAACAGGGAGGAACACTGAAGCTTTCTTT. It translates to CASSKTGRNTEAFF.

The genes are TRBV7-8 and TRBJ2-2, with D possibly matching TRBD1 (6 bases). Per germline, CDR1 SGHVS and CDR2 FQNEAQ. The V end was cut by 2 bases, the J end by 4 bases, with 17 bases between. The CDR3 extends over 17 amino acids. CDR3 nucleotide sequence: TGTGCCAGCAGCTTATCAGGCATCGCACAGGGCACCGGGGAGCTGTTTTTT. As protein: CASSLSGIAQGTGELFF.

The chain has TRBV28 and TRBJ1-5; D not certain. CDR3 length: 16 amino acids. Germline V gene data show CDR1 as MDHEN and CDR2 as SYDVKM. V was clipped by 3 bases and J by 3 bases, with 15 bases between them. CDR3 DNA sequence: TGTGCCAGCAGTTTGTTTGGCGGGCCCCTCAATCAGCCCCAGCATTTT. Its protein product is CASSLFGGPLNQPQHF.